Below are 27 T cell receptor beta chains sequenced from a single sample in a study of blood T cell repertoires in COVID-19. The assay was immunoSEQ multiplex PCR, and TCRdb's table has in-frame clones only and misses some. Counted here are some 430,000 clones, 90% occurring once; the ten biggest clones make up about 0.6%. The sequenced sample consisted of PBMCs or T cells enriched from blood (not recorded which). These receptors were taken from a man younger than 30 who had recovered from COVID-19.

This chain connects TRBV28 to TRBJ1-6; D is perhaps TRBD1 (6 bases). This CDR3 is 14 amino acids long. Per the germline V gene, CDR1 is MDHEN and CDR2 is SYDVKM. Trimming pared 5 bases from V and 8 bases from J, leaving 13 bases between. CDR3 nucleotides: TGTGCCAGCAGTCCCTGGACAGCTTATTCACCCCTCCACTTT. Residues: CASSPWTAYSPLHF.

The CDR3 coding sequence is TGTGCCAGCAGCTTGGGACAGGGGTACACTGAAGCTTTCTTT. Translating it yields CASSLGQGYTEAFF. The chain combines TRBV5-6 with TRBJ1-1, with 8 bases fitting TRBD1. The CDR3 contains 14 residues. Per germline, CDR1 SGHDT and CDR2 YYEEEE. V shed 0 bases, J shed 3 bases, and the junction held 1 base outside the gene matches.

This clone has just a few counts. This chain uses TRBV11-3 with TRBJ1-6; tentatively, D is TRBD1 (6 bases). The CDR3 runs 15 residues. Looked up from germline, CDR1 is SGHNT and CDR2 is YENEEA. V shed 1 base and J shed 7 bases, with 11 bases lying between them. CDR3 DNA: TGTGCCAGCAGCTTAGTGGGGGCGCTGAATTCACCCCTCCACTTT. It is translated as CASSLVGALNSPLHF.

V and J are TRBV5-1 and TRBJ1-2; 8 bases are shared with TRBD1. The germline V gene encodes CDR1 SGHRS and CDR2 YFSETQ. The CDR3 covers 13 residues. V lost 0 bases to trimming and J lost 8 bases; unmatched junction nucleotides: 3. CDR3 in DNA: TGCGCCAGCAGCTTGGAACAGGGGGGCGGCTACACCTTC. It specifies CASSLEQGGGYTF.

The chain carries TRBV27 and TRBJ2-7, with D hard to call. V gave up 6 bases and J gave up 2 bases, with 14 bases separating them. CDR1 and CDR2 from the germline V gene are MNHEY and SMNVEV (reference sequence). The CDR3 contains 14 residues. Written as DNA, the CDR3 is TGTGCCAGCAGAACGGTTAGCTCAGCCTACGAGCAGTACTTC. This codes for CASRTVSSAYEQYF.

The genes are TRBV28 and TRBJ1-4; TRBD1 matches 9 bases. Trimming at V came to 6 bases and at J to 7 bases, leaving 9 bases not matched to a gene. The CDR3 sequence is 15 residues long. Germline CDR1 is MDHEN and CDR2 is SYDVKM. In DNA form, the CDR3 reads TGTGCCAGCAGCTCGACGGGACAGGGCCCTGAAAAACTGTTTTTT. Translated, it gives CASSSTGQGPEKLFF.

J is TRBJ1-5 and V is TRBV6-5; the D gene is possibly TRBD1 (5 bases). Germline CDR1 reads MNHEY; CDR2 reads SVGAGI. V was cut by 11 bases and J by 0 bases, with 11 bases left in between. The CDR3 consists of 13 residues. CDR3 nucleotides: TGTGCCCCTAGGGGAAATAGCAATCAGCCCCAGCATTTT. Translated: CAPRGNSNQPQHF.

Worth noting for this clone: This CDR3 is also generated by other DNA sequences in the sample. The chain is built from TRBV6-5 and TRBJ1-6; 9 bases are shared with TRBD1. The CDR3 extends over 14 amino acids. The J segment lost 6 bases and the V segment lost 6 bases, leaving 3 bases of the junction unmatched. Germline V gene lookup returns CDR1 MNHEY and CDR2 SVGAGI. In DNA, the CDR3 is TGTGCCAGCAGGCAGGGACAGGGTAATTCACCCCTCCACTTT. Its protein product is CASRQGQGNSPLHF.

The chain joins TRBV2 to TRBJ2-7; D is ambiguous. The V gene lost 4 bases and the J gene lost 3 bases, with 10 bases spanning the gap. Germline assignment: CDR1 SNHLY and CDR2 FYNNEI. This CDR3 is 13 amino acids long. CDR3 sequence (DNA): TGTGCCAGCAGTGTACTAAGAAACTACGAGCAGTACTTC. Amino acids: CASSVLRNYEQYF.

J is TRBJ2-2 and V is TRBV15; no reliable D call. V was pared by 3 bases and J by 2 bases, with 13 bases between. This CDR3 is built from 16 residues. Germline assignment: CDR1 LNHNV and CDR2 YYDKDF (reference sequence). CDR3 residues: CATSSPEVANTGELFF. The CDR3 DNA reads TGTGCCACCAGCAGTCCCGAGGTGGCCAACACCGGGGAGCTGTTTTTT.

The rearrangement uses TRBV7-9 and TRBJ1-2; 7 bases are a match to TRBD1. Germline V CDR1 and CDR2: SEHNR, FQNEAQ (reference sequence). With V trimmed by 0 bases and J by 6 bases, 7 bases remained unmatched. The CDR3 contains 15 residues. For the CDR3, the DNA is TGTGCCAGCAGCTTAGCTTCTGCAGGGGGTCATGGCTACACCTTC. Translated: CASSLASAGGHGYTF.

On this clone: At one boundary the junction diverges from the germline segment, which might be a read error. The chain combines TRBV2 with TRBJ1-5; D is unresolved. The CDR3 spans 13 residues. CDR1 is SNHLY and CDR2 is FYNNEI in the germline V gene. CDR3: CASSEVRAGGLRF. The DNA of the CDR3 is TGTGCCAGCAGTGAGGTTAGGGCGGGAGGTCTGCGTTTT.

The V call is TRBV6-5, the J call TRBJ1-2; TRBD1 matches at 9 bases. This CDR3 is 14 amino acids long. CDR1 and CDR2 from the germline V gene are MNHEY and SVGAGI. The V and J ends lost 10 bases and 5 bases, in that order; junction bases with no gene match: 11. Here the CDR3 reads CATTRQGGLYGYTF. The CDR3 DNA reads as TGTGCCACAACCAGACAGGGGGGTTTGTATGGCTACACCTTC.

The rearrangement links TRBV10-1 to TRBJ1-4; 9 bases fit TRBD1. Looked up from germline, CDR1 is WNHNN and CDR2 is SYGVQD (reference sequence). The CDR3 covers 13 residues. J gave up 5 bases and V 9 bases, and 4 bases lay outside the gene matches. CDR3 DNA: TGCGCCAGGACAGGGACAGGGAATGAAAAACTGTTTTTT. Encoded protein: CARTGTGNEKLFF.

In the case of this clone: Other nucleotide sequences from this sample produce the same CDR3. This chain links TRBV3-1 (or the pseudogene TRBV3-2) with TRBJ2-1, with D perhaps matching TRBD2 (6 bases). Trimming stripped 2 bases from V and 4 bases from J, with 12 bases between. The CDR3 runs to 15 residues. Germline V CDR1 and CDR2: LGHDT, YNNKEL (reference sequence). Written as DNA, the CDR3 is TGTGCCAGCAGCCAAAGAGGGAGGAATTACAATGAGCAGTTCTTC. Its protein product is CASSQRGRNYNEQFF.

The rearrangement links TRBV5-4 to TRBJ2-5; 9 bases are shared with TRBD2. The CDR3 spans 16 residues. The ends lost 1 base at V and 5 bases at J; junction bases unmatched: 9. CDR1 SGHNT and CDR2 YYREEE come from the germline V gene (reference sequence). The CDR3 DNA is TGTGCCAGCAGCTTGTTCGCTAGCGGGGATTTTGAGACCCAGTACTTC. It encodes CASSLFASGDFETQYF.

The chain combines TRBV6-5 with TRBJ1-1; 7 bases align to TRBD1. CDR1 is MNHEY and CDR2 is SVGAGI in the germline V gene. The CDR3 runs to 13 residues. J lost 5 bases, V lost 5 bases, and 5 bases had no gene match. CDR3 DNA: TGTGCCAGCAGTACGACAGGGTCGACTGAAGCTTTCTTT. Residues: CASSTTGSTEAFF.

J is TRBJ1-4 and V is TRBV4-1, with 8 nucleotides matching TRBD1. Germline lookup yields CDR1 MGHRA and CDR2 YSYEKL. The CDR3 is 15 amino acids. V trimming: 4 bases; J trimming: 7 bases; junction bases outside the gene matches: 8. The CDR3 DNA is TGCGCCAGCAGCCTCGGCAGGGGGCGCGGTGAAAAACTGTTTTTT. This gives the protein CASSLGRGRGEKLFF.

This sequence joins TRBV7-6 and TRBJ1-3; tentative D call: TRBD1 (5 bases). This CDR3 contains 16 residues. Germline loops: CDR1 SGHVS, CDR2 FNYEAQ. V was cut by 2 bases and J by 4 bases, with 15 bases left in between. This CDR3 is CASSLQSRAEGNTIYF. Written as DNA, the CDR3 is TGTGCCAGCAGCTTACAGTCCAGGGCGGAAGGAAACACCATATATTTT. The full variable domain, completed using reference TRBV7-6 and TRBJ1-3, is GAGVSQSPRYKVTKRGQDVALRCDPISGHVSLYWYRQALGQGPEFLTYFNYEAQQDKSGLPNDRFSAERPEGSISTLTIQRTEQRDSAMYRCASSLQSRAEGNTIYFGEGSWLTVV.

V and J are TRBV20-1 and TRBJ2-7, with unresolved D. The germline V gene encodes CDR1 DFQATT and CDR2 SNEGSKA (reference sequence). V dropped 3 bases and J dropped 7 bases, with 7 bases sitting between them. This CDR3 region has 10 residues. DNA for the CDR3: TGCAGTGCTAGCCACAAAGAGCAGTACTTC. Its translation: CSASHKEQYF.

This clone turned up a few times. CDR3 sequence (DNA): TGTGCCAGCTCACCTGTCCTACCGGAGAGCGGGAACTATGGCTACACCTTC. Protein product: CASSPVLPESGNYGYTF. This chain links TRBV18 with TRBJ1-2; D is unresolved. This CDR3 region has 17 residues. CDR1 KGHSH and CDR2 LQKENI come from the germline V gene. The V gene lost 3 bases and the J gene lost 2 bases, with 19 bases spanning the gap. Variable domain in full (rest from reference TRBV18 and TRBJ1-2): NAGVMQNPRHLVRRRGQEARLRCSPMKGHSHVYWYRQLPEEGLKFMVYLQKENIIDESGMPKERFSAEFPKEGPSILRIQQVVRGDSAAYFCASSPVLPESGNYGYTFGSGTRLTVV.

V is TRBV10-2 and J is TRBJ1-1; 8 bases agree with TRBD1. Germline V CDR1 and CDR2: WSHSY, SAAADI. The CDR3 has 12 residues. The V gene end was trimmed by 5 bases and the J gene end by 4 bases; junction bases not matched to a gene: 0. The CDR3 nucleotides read TGCGCCAGCAGTACAGGGGGCACTGAAGCTTTCTTT. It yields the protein CASSTGGTEAFF.

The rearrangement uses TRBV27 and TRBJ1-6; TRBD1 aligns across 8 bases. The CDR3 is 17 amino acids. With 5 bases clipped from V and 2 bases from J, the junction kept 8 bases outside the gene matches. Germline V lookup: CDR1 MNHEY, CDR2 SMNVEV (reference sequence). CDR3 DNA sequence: TGTGCCAGCAGTCCCACCGGACAGGGCCCCTATAATTCACCCCTCCACTTT. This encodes CASSPTGQGPYNSPLHF.

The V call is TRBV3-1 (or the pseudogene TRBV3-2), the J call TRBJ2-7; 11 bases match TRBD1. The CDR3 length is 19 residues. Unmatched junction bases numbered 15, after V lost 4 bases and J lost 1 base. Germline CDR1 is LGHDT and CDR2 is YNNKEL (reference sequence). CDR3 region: CASSPRPRTGGPPSYEQYF. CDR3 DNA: TGTGCCAGCAGCCCCCGGCCGCGGACAGGGGGCCCTCCGTCCTACGAGCAGTACTTC.

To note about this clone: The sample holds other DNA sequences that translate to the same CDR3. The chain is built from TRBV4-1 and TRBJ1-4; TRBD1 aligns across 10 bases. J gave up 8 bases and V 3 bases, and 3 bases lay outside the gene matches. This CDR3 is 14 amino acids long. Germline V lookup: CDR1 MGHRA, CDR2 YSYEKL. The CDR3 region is CASSQGTGDEKLFF. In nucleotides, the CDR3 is TGCGCCAGCAGCCAGGGGACAGGGGACGAAAAACTGTTTTTT.

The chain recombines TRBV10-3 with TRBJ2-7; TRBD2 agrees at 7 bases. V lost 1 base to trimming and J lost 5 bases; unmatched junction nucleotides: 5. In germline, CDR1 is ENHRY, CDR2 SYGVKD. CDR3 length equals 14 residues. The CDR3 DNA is TGTGCCATCAGTGAGTGGGCGGGAGTAGACGAGCAGTACTTC. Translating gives CAISEWAGVDEQYF.

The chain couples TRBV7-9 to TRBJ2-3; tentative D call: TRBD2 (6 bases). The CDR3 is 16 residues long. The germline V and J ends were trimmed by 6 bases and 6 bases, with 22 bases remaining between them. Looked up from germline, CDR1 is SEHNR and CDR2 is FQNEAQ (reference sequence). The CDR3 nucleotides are TGTGCCAGCAGTGGCCGGGACTCTGGGGCAGCGGATACGCAGTATTTT. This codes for CASSGRDSGAADTQYF. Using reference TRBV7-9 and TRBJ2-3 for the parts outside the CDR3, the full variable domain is DTGVSQNPRHKITKRGQNVTFRCDPISEHNRLYWYRQTLGQGPEFLTYFQNEAQLEKSRLLSDRFSAERPKGSFSTLEIQRTEQGDSAMYLCASSGRDSGAADTQYFGPGTRLTVL.